This TCR beta chain was identified in a study of human T cells and chemical hapten exposure. Deletions cut 1 base from V and 2 bases from J, with 4 bases between. Germline CDR1 SGDLS, CDR2 YYNGEE. The CDR3 sequence is 13 residues long. About this clonotype itself: Its antigen is not identified.

The time point: patch test 3, about 24 weeks after DPC sensitization. Treatment: therapeutic diphenylcyclopropenone sensitization with weekly scalp DPC. Alopecia patients deemed DPC-suitable, aged 18 to 70, excluding pregnancy. Study-wide points: DPC sensitization produced no change in TCRs with frequency above 1 in 1000.

TCRdb itself ran the RACE reads through MiXCR, one entry per CDR3 protein. The table has about 170,000 distinct CDR3 sequences, roughly 26% seen once. V is TRBV9 and J is TRBJ2-1; D uncertain. Here the sequenced sample was whole blood, taken in connection with sensitization to the hapten diphenylcyclopropenone (DPC). The sequence was collected from a woman in her late teens or twenties with alopecia areata. Some clones in this sample may be carry-over from other donors' samples. The CDR3 sequence: CASSVTPYNEQFF. The CDR3 DNA reads TGTGCCAGCAGCGTAACCCCCTACAATGAGCAGTTCTTC.